The source of this T cell receptor beta chain is a study of cytomegalovirus exposure and HLA in healthy donors. Whole-study results and caveats: Because they were indistinguishable, some V segments, including TRBV6-2 and TRBV6-3, were excluded. Researchers reportedly found TCR beta sequences accurately predicted most subjects' HLA-A and HLA-B alleles. Earlier analysis found most TCR beta V segments productive about 87% or about 30% of the time. According to the study, roughly 180 TCR beta chains were cytomegalovirus-associated.

With regard to this clone: As yet, its antigen is unknown.

PCR amplification relied on 60 Vbeta primers (plus 13 Jbeta primers). Produced via immunoSEQ multiplex PCR; TCRdb's table is partial and in-frame only. The sample lists 130,000 or so clones, 87% occurring once. V was shortened by 5 bases and J by 5 bases, with 15 bases between the two germline ends. There are 15 residues in the CDR3. CDR1 and CDR2 from the germline V gene are MNHEY and SMNVEV (reference sequence). Sequences were obtained from PBMCs. This chain uses TRBV27 with TRBJ1-4, with D maybe TRBD1 (6 bases). This TCR came from a young woman in good health and CMV-seronegative. CDR3 bases: TGTGCCAGCAGTCTCTCCAGGGGATTAAATGAAAAACTGTTTTTT. It yields the protein CASSLSRGLNEKLFF.